This TCR beta chain was identified in a study of chemoradiotherapy in HPV16-positive cancers. About the research overall: Two HPV16-positive patients' cells yielded candidate HPV-specific clones and common motifs. Points from the study as a whole: During treatment, candidate HPV-specific clones and E7-related motifs expanded in tumor.

Repertoires were sampled repeatedly during chemoradiotherapy. This clone was recorded a few times. The antigen remains unidentified. Here immunoSEQ multiplex PCR was the method, and the copy in TCRdb shows in-frame clones only, minus some. Of approximately 19,000 clones listed, about 90% were seen once; the top ten hold 2% to 2.5%. CDR1 is LNHDA, CDR2 SQIVND, per germline (reference sequence). The CDR3 has 14 residues. Trimming stripped 6 bases from V and 6 bases from J, with 15 bases between. Here the sequenced sample was blood, taken from a patient who underwent chemoradiotherapy. The sequence derives from a human donor with HPV-associated anogenital cancer. This rearrangement joins TRBV19 to TRBJ1-5, with a tentative D call TRBD1 (6 bases). DNA of the CDR3: TGTGCCAGTAGAGACGGGGGCGTTGGTCAGCCCCAGCATTTT. Its translation is CASRDGGVGQPQHF.